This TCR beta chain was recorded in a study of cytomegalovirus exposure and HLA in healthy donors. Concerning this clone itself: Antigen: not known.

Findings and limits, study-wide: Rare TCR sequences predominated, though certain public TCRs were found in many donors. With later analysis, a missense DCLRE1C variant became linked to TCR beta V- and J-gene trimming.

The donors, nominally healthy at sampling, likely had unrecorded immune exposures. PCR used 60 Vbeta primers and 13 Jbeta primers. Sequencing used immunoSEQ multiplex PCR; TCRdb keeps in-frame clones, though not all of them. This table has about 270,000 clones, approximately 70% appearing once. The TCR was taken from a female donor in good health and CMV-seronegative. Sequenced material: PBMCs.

CDR3 sequence (DNA): TGTGCCAGCAGTTTACGCCTAGCAGTCCACGAGCAGTACTTC. Translating it yields CASSLRLAVHEQYF. The V gene is TRBV28, the J gene TRBJ2-7; TRBD2 is a possible D gene (5 bases). The V gene's germline CDR1 is MDHEN and CDR2 SYDVKM. Between the trimmed V and J ends, which lost 2 bases and 5 bases, there was a span of 13 bases. The CDR3 totals 14 residues.